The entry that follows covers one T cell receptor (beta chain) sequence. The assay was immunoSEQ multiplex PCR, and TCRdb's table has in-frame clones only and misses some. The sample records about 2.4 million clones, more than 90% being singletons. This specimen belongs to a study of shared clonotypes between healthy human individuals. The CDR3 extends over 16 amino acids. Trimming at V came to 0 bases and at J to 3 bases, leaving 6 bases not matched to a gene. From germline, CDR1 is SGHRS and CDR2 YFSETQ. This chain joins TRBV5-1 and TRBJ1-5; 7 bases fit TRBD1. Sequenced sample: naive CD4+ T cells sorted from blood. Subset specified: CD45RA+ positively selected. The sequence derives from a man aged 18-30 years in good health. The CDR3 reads CASSLDGQGVNQPQHF. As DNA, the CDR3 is TGCGCCAGCAGCTTGGACGGCCAGGGGGTCAATCAGCCCCAGCATTTT.